The sequence of this T cell receptor beta chain was determined in a study of OX40 agonist ivuxolimab in advanced cancers. Assay: immunoSEQ multiplex PCR; the TCRdb copy retains only in-frame clones and omits some. The table records under 85,000 clones, roughly 85% of them present only once. V lost 3 bases and J lost 0, with 9 bases in between. The CDR3 spans 14 residues. Germline V lookup: CDR1 SGHRS, CDR2 YFSETQ. This TCR derives from an adult with an advanced solid tumor such as melanoma, head and neck, liver or kidney cancer. The V call is TRBV5-1, the J call TRBJ2-5; unclear D gene. Specimen: CD4+ or CD8+ T cells sorted from blood, collected in a trial of the OX40 agonist ivuxolimab. CDR3 amino acids: CASSSLADQETQYF. DNA for the CDR3: TGCGCCAGCAGCTCCCTCGCGGACCAAGAGACCCAGTACTTC.